These 23 T cell receptor beta chains share one sample of origin, sequenced in a study of blood T cell repertoires in COVID-19. Sequencing used immunoSEQ multiplex PCR; TCRdb keeps in-frame clones, though not all of them. The data show 250,000 to 350,000 clones, about 80% seen once. Sequenced material: peripheral blood. These receptors were taken from a person between 70 and 80 years old with COVID-19, enrolled during active disease.

V gene TRBV5-5 combines with J gene TRBJ1-2; D not resolved. The CDR3 has 14 amino acids. V lost 0 bases and J lost 2, with 8 bases in between. Germline V CDR1 and CDR2: SGHKS, YYEKEE (reference sequence). For the CDR3, the DNA is TGTGCCAGCAGCTTGGCGGCGGAGAACTATGGCTACACCTTC. This encodes CASSLAAENYGYTF.

Of note for this clone: The identical CDR3 is also encoded by other nucleotide sequences in the sample. This chain connects TRBV5-1 to TRBJ1-2; D gene unclear. The CDR3 runs to 13 residues. CDR1 is SGHRS, CDR2 YFSETQ, per germline. V dropped 0 bases and J dropped 2 bases, with 5 bases sitting between them. In DNA form, the CDR3 reads TGCGCCAGCAGCTTGGCGGGGAACTATGGCTACACCTTC. It yields the protein CASSLAGNYGYTF.

The chain employs TRBV2 and TRBJ2-1; D is unresolved. This CDR3 comprises 12 residues. V was trimmed by 7 bases and J by 6 bases, leaving 10 bases between them. The germline V gene has CDR1 SNHLY and CDR2 FYNNEI. The CDR3 nucleotides read TGTGCCAGCATAGAACAGTTCAATGAGCAGTTCTTC. This gives the protein CASIEQFNEQFF.

This CDR3 is CASSFQGQVYEQYF. The CDR3 nucleotides read TGTGCCAGCAGTTTCCAAGGACAGGTCTACGAGCAGTACTTC. The J gene is TRBJ2-7, the V gene TRBV27, with 7 bases aligning to TRBD1. The CDR3 consists of 14 residues. The junction had 5 bases not matched to a gene; V was cut back by 3 bases and J by 3 bases. Germline assignment: CDR1 MNHEY and CDR2 SMNVEV (reference sequence).

V and J are TRBV12-3 or TRBV12-4 and TRBJ1-4; D remains ambiguous. Deletions cut 8 bases from V and 4 bases from J, with 8 bases between. CDR3 length: 12 residues. The CDR3 reads CASSRHNEKLFF. The CDR3 region has the DNA TGTGCCAGCTCGAGACATAATGAAAAACTGTTTTTT.

The table lists this clone with a count of one. At the DNA level, this CDR3 is encoded by other sequences in the same sample as well. The V call is TRBV6-2 or TRBV6-3, the J call TRBJ1-5, with D possibly matching TRBD1 (5 bases). The CDR3 is 15 amino acids. Per germline, CDR1 MNHEY and CDR2 SVGEGT. Trimming took off 2 bases at V and 1 base at J, with 9 bases between the two ends. The CDR3 loop is CASSYQGGSNQPQHF. The CDR3 DNA reads TGTGCCAGCAGTTACCAGGGTGGGAGCAATCAGCCCCAGCATTTT.

V usage is TRBV29-1 and J usage is TRBJ2-1, with TRBD2 as a possible D gene (5 bases). The CDR3 has 18 residues. Germline values: CDR1 SQVTM, CDR2 ANQGSEA. V lost 4 bases, J lost 0 bases, and 22 bases lay in between. DNA of the CDR3: TGCAGCGTTGTTCTATGGGGAGAAGGTTCCTCCTCCTACAATGAGCAGTTCTTC. Protein sequence: CSVVLWGEGSSSYNEQFF.

This chain joins TRBV27 and TRBJ2-1, with TRBD1 identical over 7 bases. CDR3 size: 14 residues. In germline, CDR1 is MNHEY, CDR2 SMNVEV (reference sequence). V was pared by 8 bases and J by 5 bases, with 9 bases of the junction left unmatched. DNA for the CDR3: TGTGCCAGCGGCCGACAGGGTAAGGACAATGAGCAGTTCTTC. Encoded protein: CASGRQGKDNEQFF.

V usage is TRBV5-4 and J usage is TRBJ2-3, with D unresolved. Germline lookup yields CDR1 SGHNT and CDR2 YYREEE (reference sequence). V lost 1 base and J lost 0, with 12 bases in between. The CDR3 runs 16 residues. The CDR3 coding sequence is TGTGCCAGCAGCTTGCCAAGCGCCGGGAGCACAGATACGCAGTATTTT. Its translation: CASSLPSAGSTDTQYF.

This clone was seen only a few times. The V gene is TRBV10-3, the J gene TRBJ1-2, with 7 positions matching TRBD1. The CDR3 runs 14 residues. V trimming: 5 bases; J trimming: 0 bases; junction bases outside the gene matches: 3. The germline CDR1 and CDR2 sequences are ENHRY and SYGVKD. CDR3 in amino acids: CAISRDSSNYGYTF. Here the CDR3 DNA reads TGTGCCATCAGTCGGGACAGCTCTAACTATGGCTACACCTTC.

The CDR3 bases are TGCGCCAGCAGCCAGCTAGGCGGGGGGGATACGCAGTATTTT. Encoded protein: CASSQLGGGDTQYF. V gene TRBV4-1 combines with J gene TRBJ2-3, with 8 nucleotides matching TRBD2. The V segment lost 3 bases and the J segment 6 bases; nucleotides outside the gene matches: 5. The CDR3 covers 14 residues. Germline V gene sequence: CDR1 MGHRA, CDR2 YSYEKL.

This rearrangement joins TRBV11-2 to TRBJ1-2; tentatively, D is TRBD1 (6 bases). The V gene's germline CDR1 is SGHAT and CDR2 FQNNGV. This CDR3 is 16 amino acids long. V lost 4 bases to trimming and J lost 8 bases, with 23 bases between them. In DNA, the CDR3 is TGTGCCAGCAGCTCCTCCCTCGCAGTACGACAGGCGGGCTACACCTTC. Its translation: CASSSSLAVRQAGYTF.

The chain has TRBV5-1 and TRBJ1-3; 10 positions agree with TRBD1. Trimming at V came to 4 bases and at J to 0 bases, leaving 10 bases not matched to a gene. There are 18 residues in the CDR3. Per the germline V gene, CDR1 is SGHRS and CDR2 is YFSETQ. The CDR3 sequence is CASSLTGTGVLSGNTIYF. The CDR3 coding sequence is TGCGCCAGCAGCCTCACCGGGACAGGGGTGCTCTCTGGAAACACCATATATTTT.

This chain uses TRBV28 with TRBJ1-5; D call uncertain. Deletions cut 5 bases from V and 8 bases from J, with 13 bases between. CDR3 size: 13 residues. Germline CDR1 and CDR2: MDHEN and SYDVKM. CDR3 amino acids: CASSRVSREPQHF. CDR3 DNA: TGTGCCAGCAGTCGTGTTTCCCGAGAGCCCCAGCATTTT.

The chain is built from TRBV7-3 and TRBJ2-5, with D possibly TRBD1 on 6 matching bases. V dropped 0 bases and J dropped 2 bases, with 10 bases sitting between them. The CDR3 has 15 residues. Germline CDR1 is SGHTA and CDR2 is FQGTGA. The CDR3 is CASSLTGAPQETQYF. CDR3 nucleotides: TGTGCCAGCAGCTTAACGGGGGCACCTCAAGAGACCCAGTACTTC.

The chain couples TRBV5-1 to TRBJ2-3, with 8 bases fitting TRBD1. The CDR3 loop spans 15 amino acids. Germline loops: CDR1 SGHRS, CDR2 YFSETQ. Trimming took 5 bases from V and 3 from J; bases not matched to a gene: 8. CDR3 in DNA: TGCGCCAGCAGACAAGACAGGGGATGGACAGATACGCAGTATTTT. This sequence encodes CASRQDRGWTDTQYF.

The chain combines TRBV7-2 with TRBJ1-5; D gene uncertain. V shed 3 bases and J shed 5 bases, with 8 bases lying between them. The V gene's germline CDR1 is SGHTA and CDR2 FQGNSA. This CDR3 region has 13 residues. The CDR3 DNA reads as TGTGCCAGCAGCTTGGCGGAGTATCAGCCCCAGCATTTT. This gives the protein CASSLAEYQPQHF.

This clone was detected a few times. CDR3 bases: TGTGCCAGCAGCAAAAGTCGAGGATTTAAGACCGGGGAGCTGTTTTTT. Its translation: CASSKSRGFKTGELFF. J is TRBJ2-2 and V is TRBV21-1; the table's D call, TRBD2, has no DNA check behind it. TRBV21-1 is classified as a pseudogene. The CDR3 totals 16 residues.

The J gene is TRBJ1-2, the V gene TRBV29-1; D gene ambiguous. CDR3 size: 11 residues. In germline, CDR1 is SQVTM, CDR2 ANQGSEA. Trimming cost V 4 bases and J 3 bases, with 6 bases left between them. CDR3 DNA: TGCAGCGTTGTGCTAGACTATGGCTACACCTTC. It specifies CSVVLDYGYTF.

This CDR3 reads CASSVGRGGYGYTF. CDR3 DNA sequence: TGTGCCAGCAGCGTTGGACGGGGGGGATATGGCTACACCTTC. V and J are TRBV7-8 and TRBJ1-2, with D possibly matching TRBD1 (5 bases). Germline V gene sequence: CDR1 SGHVS, CDR2 FQNEAQ. V was pared by 5 bases and J by 5 bases, with 15 bases between. This CDR3 spans 14 amino acids.

The chain employs TRBV28 and TRBJ2-3; perhaps TRBD1 as D (6 bases). The V and J ends lost 5 bases and 2 bases respectively, with 11 bases between them. Germline V gene lookup returns CDR1 MDHEN and CDR2 SYDVKM. This CDR3 has 14 amino acids. CDR3 bases: TGTGCCAGCAGTAAGACAGGTCCCACAGATACGCAGTATTTT. Protein product: CASSKTGPTDTQYF.

This sequence joins TRBV28 and TRBJ2-4; tentative D call: TRBD1 (5 bases). The germline V gene encodes CDR1 MDHEN and CDR2 SYDVKM. The CDR3 totals 15 residues. Trimming removed 3 bases from V and 8 bases from J, with 17 bases in between. CDR3 protein: CASSLVGQSLHIQYF. CDR3 in DNA: TGTGCCAGCAGTTTGGTAGGACAAAGCCTTCACATTCAGTACTTC.

The V and J genes are TRBV30 and TRBJ2-4; D unclear. This CDR3 has 16 residues. V was pared by 0 bases and J by 0 bases, with 12 bases between. Germline CDR1 is GTSNPN and CDR2 is SVGIG (reference sequence). CDR3 loop: CAWSVKARQAKNIQYF. The CDR3 nucleotides read TGTGCCTGGAGTGTCAAAGCCCGCCAAGCCAAAAACATTCAGTACTTC.